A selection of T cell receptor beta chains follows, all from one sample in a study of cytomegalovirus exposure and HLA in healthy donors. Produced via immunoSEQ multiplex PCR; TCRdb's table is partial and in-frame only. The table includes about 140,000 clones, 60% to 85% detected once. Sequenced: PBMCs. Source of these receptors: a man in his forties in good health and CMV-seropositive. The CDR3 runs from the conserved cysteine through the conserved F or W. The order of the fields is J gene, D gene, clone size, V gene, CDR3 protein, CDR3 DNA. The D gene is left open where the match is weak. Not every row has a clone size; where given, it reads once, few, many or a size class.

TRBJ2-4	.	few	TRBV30	CAWKSLGQNIQYF	TGTGCCTGGAAGTCCCTGGGGCAAAACATTCAGTACTTC
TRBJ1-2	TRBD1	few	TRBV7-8	CASFGGQEYGYTF	TGTGCCAGCTTTGGGGGACAGGAGTATGGCTACACCTTC
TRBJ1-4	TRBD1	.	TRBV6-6	CASSYSRTGNEKLFF	TGTGCCAGCAGTTACTCGCGGACAGGCAATGAAAAACTGTTTTTT
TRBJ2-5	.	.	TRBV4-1	CASSQIPPAQGPQETQYF	TGCGCCAGCAGCCAAATCCCCCCAGCACAGGGACCCCAAGAGACCCAGTACTTC
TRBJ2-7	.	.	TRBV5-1	CASSLSQGVILYEQYF	TGCGCCAGCAGCTTGTCACAGGGCGTCATATTATACGAGCAGTACTTC
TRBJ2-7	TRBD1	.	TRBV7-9	CASSLQGIVDEQYF	TGTGCCAGCAGCCTACAGGGGATTGTCGACGAGCAGTACTTC
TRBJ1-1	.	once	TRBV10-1	CASSDLRGGNTEAFF	TGCGCCAGCAGTGACCTGAGGGGGGGGAACACTGAAGCTTTCTTT
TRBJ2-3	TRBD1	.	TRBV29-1	CSVDRDRGDTQYF	TGCAGCGTTGACCGGGACAGAGGTGATACGCAGTATTTT
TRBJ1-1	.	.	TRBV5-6	CASSLGQPEAFF	TGTGCCAGCAGCTTAGGACAGCCTGAAGCTTTCTTT
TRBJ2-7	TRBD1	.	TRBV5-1	CASSSTGFNEQYF	TGCGCCAGCAGCTCGACAGGGTTTAACGAGCAGTACTTC
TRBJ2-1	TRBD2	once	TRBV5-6	CASSFRTSGGYEQFF	TGTGCCAGCAGCTTCCGGACTAGCGGGGGCTATGAGCAGTTCTTC
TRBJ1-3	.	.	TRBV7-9	CASSLSSRFGNTIYF	TGTGCCAGCAGCTTATCTTCCAGATTTGGAAACACCATATATTTT
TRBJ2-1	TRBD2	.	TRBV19	CASALAGGNEQFF	TGTGCCAGTGCACTAGCGGGAGGGAATGAGCAGTTCTTC
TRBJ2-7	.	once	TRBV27	CASSLGASTALYEQYF	TGTGCCAGCAGTTTAGGGGCCTCCACGGCCCTTTACGAGCAGTACTTC
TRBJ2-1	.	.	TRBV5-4	CASSAAHNEQFF	TGTGCCAGCAGCGCGGCCCACAATGAGCAGTTCTTC
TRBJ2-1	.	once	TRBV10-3	CAIQDTGPSPFPDNEQFF	TGTGCCATCCAAGACACCGGCCCTAGCCCCTTCCCTGATAATGAGCAGTTCTTC